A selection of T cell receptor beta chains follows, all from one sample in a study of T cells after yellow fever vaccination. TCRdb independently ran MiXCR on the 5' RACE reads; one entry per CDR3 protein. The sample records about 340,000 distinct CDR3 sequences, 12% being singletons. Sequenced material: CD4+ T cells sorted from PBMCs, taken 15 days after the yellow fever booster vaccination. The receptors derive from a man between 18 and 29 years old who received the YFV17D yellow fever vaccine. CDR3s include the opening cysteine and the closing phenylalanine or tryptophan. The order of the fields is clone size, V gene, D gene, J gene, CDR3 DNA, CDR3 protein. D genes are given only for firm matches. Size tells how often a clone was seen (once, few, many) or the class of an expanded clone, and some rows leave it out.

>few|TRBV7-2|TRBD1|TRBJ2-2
TGTGCCAGCAGCCCCCAGCGACAGGGCCCCAGGGAGCTGTTTTTT
CASSPQRQGPRELFF
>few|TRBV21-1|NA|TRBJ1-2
TGTGCCAGCAGCAACTCCGAAGGAGGGACTCGGGGCTACACCTTC
CASSNSEGGTRGYTF
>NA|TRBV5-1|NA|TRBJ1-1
TGCGCCAGCAGCCTCGAACCCCAAGGGAACACTGAAGCTTTCTTT
CASSLEPQGNTEAFF
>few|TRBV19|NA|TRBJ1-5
TGTGCCAGTAGGGCAGGGAATCAGCCCCAGCATTTT
CASRAGNQPQHF
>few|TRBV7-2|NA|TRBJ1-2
TGTGCCAGCAGCTTTCGTCCCAACGGGAACTATGGCTACACCTTC
CASSFRPNGNYGYTF
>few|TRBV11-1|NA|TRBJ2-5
TGTGCCAGCAGCTTTTATGGTGGGCAAGAGACCCAGTACTTC
CASSFYGGQETQYF
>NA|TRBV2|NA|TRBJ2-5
TGTGCCAGCAGCAACCAGGGGTCTCTCGAAGAGACCCAGTACTTC
CASSNQGSLEETQYF
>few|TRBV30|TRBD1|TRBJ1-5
TGTGCCTGGAGGGACAGGATGAATCAGCCCCAGCATTTT
CAWRDRMNQPQHF
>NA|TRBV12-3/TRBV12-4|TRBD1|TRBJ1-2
TGTGCCAGCAGTCTGGGACAGGGAATAAACTATGGCTACACCTTC
CASSLGQGINYGYTF
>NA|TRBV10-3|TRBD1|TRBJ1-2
TGTGCCATCAGTGGGGGACAGAACTATGGCTACACCTTC
CAISGGQNYGYTF
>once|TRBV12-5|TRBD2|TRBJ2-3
TGTGCTAGTGGTGTTAGCGGGGGGGGCGTAGATACGCAGTATTTT
CASGVSGGGVDTQYF
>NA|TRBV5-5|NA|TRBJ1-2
TGTGCCAGCAGTCCCCAGACAAACTATGGCTACACCTTC
CASSPQTNYGYTF
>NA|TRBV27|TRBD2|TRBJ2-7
TGTGCCAGCACCCCAGGTCCTAGCGGAACCTACGAGCAGTACTTC
CASTPGPSGTYEQYF
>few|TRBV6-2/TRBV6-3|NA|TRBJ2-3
TGTGCCAGCAGTAACGGCGGCACAGATACGCAGTATTTT
CASSNGGTDTQYF
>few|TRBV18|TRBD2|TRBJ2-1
TGTGCCAGCTCGTCGATAGCGGGGGGTAATGAGCAGTTCTTC
CASSSIAGGNEQFF
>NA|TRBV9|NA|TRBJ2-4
TGTGCCAGCAGCGTTGGATCTAGCAGGGAAAACATTCAGTACTTC
CASSVGSSRENIQYF
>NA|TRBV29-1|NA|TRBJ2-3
TGCAGCGTAGCGCCCTGGACGGACACAGATACGCAGTATTTT
CSVAPWTDTDTQYF
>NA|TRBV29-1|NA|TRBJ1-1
TGCAGCGTTGATTGGGGAGACACTGAAGCTTTCTTT
CSVDWGDTEAFF
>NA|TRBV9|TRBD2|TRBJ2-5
TGTGCCAGCAGCGTTTCGACTAGCGGGGGGCAAGAGACCCAGTACTTC
CASSVSTSGGQETQYF
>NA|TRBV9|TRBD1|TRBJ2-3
TGTGCCAGCAGCGTAGGGATAGGACAGGGCAGCACAGATACGCAGTATTTT
CASSVGIGQGSTDTQYF
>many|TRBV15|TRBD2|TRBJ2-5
TGTGCCACCAGCAGTGGAGCCGGGACTAGCGGGGGTAGAGAGACCCAGTACTTC
CATSSGAGTSGGRETQYF
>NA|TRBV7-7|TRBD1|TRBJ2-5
TGTGCTAGCAGCCCGGGACAGTTCCAAGAGACCCAGTACTTC
CASSPGQFQETQYF
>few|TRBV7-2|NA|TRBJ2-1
TGTGCCAGCAGCTTAAGTGTAAGCTCCTACAATGAGCAGTTCTTC
CASSLSVSSYNEQFF
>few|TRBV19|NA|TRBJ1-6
TGTGCCAGTAGCCACACGACCTCCGGGGCCGACAATTCACCCCTCCACTTT
CASSHTTSGADNSPLHF
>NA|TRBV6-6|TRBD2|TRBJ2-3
TGTGCCAGCAGTTACGGGGCGGGGGGGCGTCTCACAGATACGCAGTATTTT
CASSYGAGGRLTDTQYF
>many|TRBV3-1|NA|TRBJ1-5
TGTGCCAGCAGCCAATACGGGAATCAGCCCCAGCATTTT
CASSQYGNQPQHF
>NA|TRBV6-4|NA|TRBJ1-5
TGTGCCAGCAACGCCTCCTCAGGGATTCATAGCAATCAGCCCCAGCATTTT
CASNASSGIHSNQPQHF
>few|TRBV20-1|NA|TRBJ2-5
TGCAGTGCTAGAGACAGGGTGGGGTCTTGGGCGACCCAGTACTTC
CSARDRVGSWATQYF
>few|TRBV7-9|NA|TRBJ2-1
TGTGCCAGCAGCCTATACAGGAGCTCCTACAATGAGCAGTTCTTC
CASSLYRSSYNEQFF
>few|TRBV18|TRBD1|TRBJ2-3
TGTGCCAGCTCACCAGGTTTACAGGGGGCAGATACGCAGTATTTT
CASSPGLQGADTQYF
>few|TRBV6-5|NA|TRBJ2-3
TGTGCCAGCAGTTACTCGAGCTGGTACACAGATACGCAGTATTTT
CASSYSSWYTDTQYF
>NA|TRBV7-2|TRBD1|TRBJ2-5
TGTGCCAGCAGCTCTAACGGACAGGGCGGAGAGACCCAGTACTTC
CASSSNGQGGETQYF
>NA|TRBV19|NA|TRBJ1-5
TGTGCCAGTAGTATATGGCAGCCGGGGAGCAATCAGCCCCAGCATTTT
CASSIWQPGSNQPQHF
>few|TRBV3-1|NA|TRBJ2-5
TGTGCCAGCAGCGCAATCGGGGGCGCGGAGACCCAGTACTTC
CASSAIGGAETQYF
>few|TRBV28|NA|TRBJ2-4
TGTGCCAGCAGTTTAGCCGGGGTTAACATTCAGTACTTC
CASSLAGVNIQYF